This T cell receptor (beta chain) appears in the sequencing data of a study of technical replicates of blood from a few donors. The method was immunoSEQ multiplex PCR; TCRdb's version includes in-frame clones alone and lacks a portion of them. This table holds under 95,000 clones, about 95% found once. The material sequenced was T cells isolated from PBMCs. This clonotype was obtained from a human donor in good health.

In DNA form, the CDR3 reads TGTGCCAGCAGTCACGAAGGGGACAGTAACTATGGCTACACCTTC. Translated: CASSHEGDSNYGYTF. The rearrangement joins TRBV6-6 to TRBJ1-2; 7 bases map to TRBD1. Losses at the gene ends were 5 bases for V and 1 base for J; bases not matched to a gene: 7. Per germline, CDR1 MNHNY and CDR2 SVGAGI (reference sequence). The CDR3 has 15 amino acids.